The 23 T cell receptor beta chains presented below share a single source sample, sequenced in a study of blood T cells in healthy people across ages. Using a J-beta primer mix together with a sample-barcoded 5' primer, a second PCR was run for roughly 6 to 11 cycles. MiXCR was run by TCRdb on the 5' RACE reads, yielding one entry per CDR3 protein. This repertoire shows around 580,000 distinct CDR3 sequences, around 48% found once; its top ten account for about 22%. Sequenced input: blood. These receptors were taken from a man of 80 years or more in good health.

The chain uses TRBV24-1 and TRBJ2-5; 11 bases align to TRBD2. With V trimmed by 5 bases and J by 2 bases, 6 bases remained unmatched. Germline V gene data show CDR1 as KGHDR and CDR2 as SFDVKD. This CDR3 has 16 amino acids. CDR3 DNA sequence: TGTGCCACCAGTGTACTAGCGGGAGTAAGGCAAGAGACCCAGTACTTC. This codes for CATSVLAGVRQETQYF.

The chain carries TRBV4-2 and TRBJ2-7; D is perhaps TRBD2 (7 bases). CDR1 LGHNA and CDR2 YNFKEQ come from the germline V gene. This CDR3 region has 16 residues. Between the trimmed V and J ends, which lost 0 bases and 3 bases, there was a span of 15 bases. The CDR3 DNA is TGTGCCAGCAGCCAAGATTACGGGGGGCTTATCTACGAGCAGTACTTC. Translating gives CASSQDYGGLIYEQYF.

The chain combines TRBV2 with TRBJ2-5, with a tentative D call TRBD2 (5 bases). The length of the CDR3 is 13 residues. The germline V gene encodes CDR1 SNHLY and CDR2 FYNNEI. V was pared by 4 bases and J by 5 bases, with 11 bases between. CDR3 sequence (DNA): TGTGCCAGCAGTGCAGAGGGAACGGAGACCCAGTACTTC. Its translation: CASSAEGTETQYF.

V is TRBV6-1 and J is TRBJ2-3; unclear D gene. The CDR3 has 17 residues. The germline V and J ends were trimmed by 3 bases and 0 bases, with 16 bases remaining between them. CDR1 is MNHNS and CDR2 is SASEGT in the germline V gene. This chain's CDR3 is CASSDRTATSSTDTQYF. CDR3 nucleotides: TGTGCCAGCAGTGATCGGACCGCTACGTCTAGCACAGATACGCAGTATTTT.

CDR3 coding DNA: TGTGCCAGCAGTTTCGGGGCCCAAGAGACCCAGTACTTC. This gives the protein CASSFGAQETQYF. V and J are TRBV12-3 or TRBV12-4 and TRBJ2-5; tentatively, D is TRBD1 or TRBD2 (5 bases each). This CDR3 comprises 13 residues. V lost 3 bases to trimming and J lost 1 base, with 6 bases between them.

V gene TRBV7-9 combines with J gene TRBJ2-4; TRBD2 might be the D (5 bases). The CDR3 runs to 16 residues. The germline V gene encodes CDR1 SEHNR and CDR2 FQNEAQ (reference sequence). Trimming shortened V by 1 base and J by 0 bases, and 10 bases separated the two germline ends. In nucleotides, the CDR3 is TGTGCCAGCAGCTTAGTAAGGACTGGAGCCAAAAACATTCAGTACTTC. Encoded protein: CASSLVRTGAKNIQYF.

The rearrangement uses TRBV7-9 and TRBJ2-3, with a weak D call TRBD2 (5 bases). The CDR3 extends over 15 amino acids. With 1 base removed from V and 8 bases from J, the gap between germline ends came to 16 bases. CDR1 and CDR2 (germline): SEHNR, FQNEAQ (reference sequence). CDR3 coding DNA: TGTGCCAGCAGCTTAGACGGAGGCGGCCGGGTTACGCAGTATTTT. Translating it yields CASSLDGGGRVTQYF.

Only one count was recorded for this clonotype. The rearrangement links TRBV7-9 to TRBJ1-2, with TRBD1 as a possible D gene (5 bases). V lost 1 base and J lost 6, with 12 bases in between. Germline assignment: CDR1 SEHNR and CDR2 FQNEAQ (reference sequence). The CDR3 consists of 14 residues. The CDR3 sequence is CASSLGGSGHGYTF. The CDR3 DNA follows: TGTGCCAGCAGCTTAGGGGGGTCAGGTCATGGCTACACCTTC.

The rearrangement links TRBV6-5 to TRBJ2-3, with a tentative D call TRBD2 (6 bases). The CDR3 consists of 15 residues. CDR1 is MNHEY, CDR2 SVGAGI, per germline. Trimming shortened V by 2 bases and J by 10 bases, and 19 bases separated the two germline ends. CDR3 residues: CASSYDRGTRGAQYF. The CDR3 nucleotides read TGTGCCAGCAGTTACGACCGGGGCACACGCGGGGCGCAGTATTTT.

This chain joins TRBV5-1 and TRBJ2-2; 7 nucleotides line up with TRBD1. The trim removed 8 bases at V and 6 bases at J, leaving 7 bases unmatched. Germline assignment: CDR1 SGHRS and CDR2 YFSETQ. CDR3 length: 13 residues. The CDR3 bases are TGCGCCAGTGGACAGGCTCAGTCCGGGGAGCTGTTTTTT. Amino acid sequence: CASGQAQSGELFF.

This CDR3 reads CASRQQGYGQYF. CDR3 DNA: TGCGCCAGCAGACAACAGGGGTACGGGCAGTACTTC. The chain links TRBV5-1 to TRBJ2-5; 7 nucleotides align to TRBD1. The CDR3 consists of 12 residues. In germline, CDR1 is SGHRS, CDR2 YFSETQ. The junction had 9 bases not matched to a gene; V was cut back by 5 bases and J by 11 bases.

This clonotype was recorded at least ten times. The gene calls are TRBV6-6 and TRBJ2-7; D might be TRBD1 (6 bases). The CDR3 length is 15 residues. Trimming removed 0 bases from V and 5 bases from J, with 14 bases in between. The germline CDR1 and CDR2 sequences are MNHNY and SVGAGI (reference sequence). For the CDR3, the DNA is TGTGCCAGCAGTTACTCTAGCAGGGGAGCTCACGAGCAGTACTTC. This codes for CASSYSSRGAHEQYF.

The rearrangement links TRBV7-2 to TRBJ2-1; 9 nucleotides agree with TRBD1. Trimming at V came to 4 bases and at J to 4 bases, leaving 5 bases not matched to a gene. The germline V gene encodes CDR1 SGHTA and CDR2 FQGNSA. The CDR3 length is 15 residues. The CDR3 DNA reads as TGTGCCAGCAGCTCTGCCGGGACAGGGTACAATGAGCAGTTCTTC. This gives the protein CASSSAGTGYNEQFF. Full variable domain (rest looked up from reference TRBV7-2 and TRBJ2-1): GAGVSQSPSNKVTEKGKDVELRCDPISGHTALYWYRQSLGQGLEFLIYFQGNSAPDKSGLPSDRFSAERTGGSVSTLTIQRTQQEDSAVYLCASSSAGTGYNEQFFGPGTRLTVL.

The CDR3 here is CSAKKGAGIYEQYF. The CDR3 DNA follows: TGCAGTGCTAAGAAGGGGGCGGGGATCTACGAGCAGTACTTC. V gene TRBV20-1 combines with J gene TRBJ2-5; a possible D gene is TRBD1 (7 bases). The closer fit of TRBJ2-7 to the DNA end suggests the J call may be wrong. The CDR3 runs to 14 residues. In germline, CDR1 is DFQATT, CDR2 SNEGSKA (reference sequence).

The CDR3 loop is CASNRGDNEQFF. The CDR3 coding sequence is TGTGCCAGCAACCGGGGGGACAATGAGCAGTTCTTC. This chain links TRBV12-3 or TRBV12-4 with TRBJ2-1; TRBD2 matches at 7 bases. The CDR3 is made up of 12 amino acids. J was trimmed by 5 bases and V by 7 bases; bases with no gene match: 2.

This clonotype was seen more than once but under ten times. This chain uses TRBV7-9 with TRBJ1-5, with D tentatively TRBD1 (6 bases). V gave up 4 bases and J gave up 5 bases, with 15 bases separating them. CDR3 length: 15 residues. Germline V CDR1 and CDR2: SEHNR, FQNEAQ (reference sequence). The CDR3 loop reads CASSSQGGGDQPQHF. Here the CDR3 DNA reads TGTGCCAGCAGCTCACAGGGAGGAGGGGATCAGCCCCAGCATTTT.

This clonotype was seen ten or more times. The J gene is TRBJ1-2, the V gene TRBV6-6; 8 nucleotides agree with TRBD1. Germline V CDR1 and CDR2: MNHNY, SVGAGI (reference sequence). The CDR3 consists of 13 residues. J gave up 4 bases and V 7 bases, and 5 bases lay outside the gene matches. CDR3 nucleotide sequence: TGTGCCAGCAACGGACAGGGCGCCTATGGCTACACCTTC. This translates into CASNGQGAYGYTF.

In this sample, this clonotype turned up a few times. J is TRBJ1-2 and V is TRBV20-1, with D possibly matching TRBD1 (6 bases). With 3 bases removed from V and 5 bases from J, the gap between germline ends came to 13 bases. Germline CDR1 reads DFQATT; CDR2 reads SNEGSKA (reference sequence). This CDR3 has 13 residues. In DNA, the CDR3 is TGCAGTGCTAGTTTAGCAGGGGAGTATGGCTACACCTTC. Amino acids: CSASLAGEYGYTF.

This chain connects TRBV5-1 to TRBJ2-1; possibly TRBD2 for D (7 bases). The CDR3 sequence is 13 residues long. Germline CDR1 and CDR2: SGHRS and YFSETQ. Trimming removed 4 bases at V and 10 bases at J, with 15 bases between. The CDR3 nucleotides are TGCGCCAGCAGCGTGGGAGGGGGAGAGGAGCAGTTCTTC. Protein product: CASSVGGGEEQFF.

The rearrangement links TRBV12-3 or TRBV12-4 to TRBJ2-1, with TRBD1 identical over 8 bases. Unmatched junction bases numbered 14, after V lost 3 bases and J lost 13 bases. The CDR3 runs 15 residues. CDR3: CASSFGGTGGETQFF. The CDR3, as DNA: TGTGCCAGCAGTTTTGGGGGCACAGGGGGAGAGACCCAGTTCTTC.

The sample holds a few counts of this clonotype. The chain couples TRBV20-1 to TRBJ2-1; D not certain. Germline lookup yields CDR1 DFQATT and CDR2 SNEGSKA (reference sequence). This CDR3 has 14 amino acids. Trimming removed 6 bases from V and 3 bases from J, with 15 bases in between. DNA of the CDR3: TGCAGTGCCGTGGCCGGATCAGTCTACAATGAGCAGTTCTTC. Translation: CSAVAGSVYNEQFF.

This clonotype was observed a single time. This chain connects TRBV20-1 to TRBJ2-1, with TRBD1 matching over 8 bases. V trimming: 5 bases; J trimming: 2 bases; junction bases outside the gene matches: 5. The germline V gene encodes CDR1 DFQATT and CDR2 SNEGSKA (reference sequence). The CDR3 covers 14 residues. In nucleotides, the CDR3 is TGCAGTGCTCGGACAGGGCCAACCTACAATGAGCAGTTCTTC. Its protein is CSARTGPTYNEQFF.

The sample holds a few counts of this clonotype. The chain recombines TRBV9 with TRBJ2-6; unclear D gene. The V end lost 0 bases, the J end lost 1 base, and 8 bases lay between the germline ends. CDR1 is SGDLS and CDR2 is YYNGEE in the germline V gene. This CDR3 is 16 amino acids long. The CDR3 coding sequence is TGTGCCAGCAGCGTAGTAGGTGCATCTGGGGCCAACGTCCTGACTTTC. This encodes CASSVVGASGANVLTF.